The clone carrying this T cell receptor beta chain occurred a few times. Its antigen is not identified. V lost 2 bases to trimming and J lost 1 base, with 6 bases between them. There are 14 residues in the CDR3. Germline V lookup: CDR1 MGHRA, CDR2 YSYEKL. Broader study findings: Tumor memory CD4+ T cell TCR gene usage clustered with blood and lymph node memory CD4+ cells and lymph node naive CD4+ cells. Whole repertoires were not studied in the larger cohort, only one V-J beta rearrangement.

MiXCR, applied by TCRdb to the 5' RACE reads, yields one record per CDR3 protein. The table has tens of thousands of distinct CDR3 sequences, roughly 26% seen once. Purified naive CD4+ T cells were depleted of CD25+ Tregs. This rearrangement joins TRBV4-1 to TRBJ2-1; no clear D. The clonotype was recovered from a female donor with breast cancer. The sample consisted of naive CD4+ T cells sorted from a lymph node. Subset described: naive CD4+ T cells, CD4+CD45RA+CD25-. This chain's CDR3 is CASSQTLSYNEQFF. Written as DNA, the CDR3 is TGCGCCAGCAGCCAAACCCTTTCCTACAATGAGCAGTTCTTC.